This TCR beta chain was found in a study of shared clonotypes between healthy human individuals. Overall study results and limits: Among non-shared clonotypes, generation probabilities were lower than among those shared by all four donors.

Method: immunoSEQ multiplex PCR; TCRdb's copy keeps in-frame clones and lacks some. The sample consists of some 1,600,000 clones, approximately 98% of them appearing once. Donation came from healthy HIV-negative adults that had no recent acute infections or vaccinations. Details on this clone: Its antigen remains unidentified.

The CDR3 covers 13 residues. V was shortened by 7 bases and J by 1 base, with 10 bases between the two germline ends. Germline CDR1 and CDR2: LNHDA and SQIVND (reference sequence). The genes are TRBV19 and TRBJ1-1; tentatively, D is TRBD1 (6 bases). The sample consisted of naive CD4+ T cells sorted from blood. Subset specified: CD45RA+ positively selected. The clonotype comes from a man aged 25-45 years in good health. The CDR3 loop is CASTKQGNTEAFF. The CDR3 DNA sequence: TGTGCCAGTACCAAACAGGGGAACACTGAAGCTTTCTTT.